Below, 26 T cell receptor beta chains from the same sample are listed, as sequenced in a study of T-cell reconstitution after alpha-beta-depleted transplantation in children. It was with unique molecular identifiers that the TCRbeta library was prepared. TCRdb itself ran the PCR reads through MiXCR, one entry per CDR3 protein. Of about 980,000 distinct CDR3 sequences in the sample, about 29% are singletons; the top ten hold approximately 30%. The sample here was PBMCs, mostly from graft donor cells, taken 360 days after TCRalphabeta/CD19-depleted stem cell transplant. These receptors originate from a boy less than two years old who had a stem cell transplant for SCID, so the T cells may come from the graft donor.

The chain joins TRBV20-1 to TRBJ2-7; a weak D match, TRBD2 (5 bases). V was shortened by 5 bases and J by 5 bases, with 13 bases between the two germline ends. This CDR3 has 12 amino acids. CDR1 DFQATT and CDR2 SNEGSKA come from the germline V gene (reference sequence). The CDR3 bases are TGCAGTGCTTCCCGAGCGGTCCACGAGCAGTACTTC. Protein: CSASRAVHEQYF.

The chain links TRBV7-2 to TRBJ2-1, with unresolved D. There are 13 residues in the CDR3. Trimming took 5 bases from V and 7 from J, leaving 12 bases between them. Per germline, CDR1 SGHTA and CDR2 FQGNSA. The CDR3 here is CASSPEFPNEQFF. The CDR3 bases are TGTGCCAGCAGCCCCGAATTCCCAAATGAGCAGTTCTTC.

This clonotype turned up a few times. The CDR3 coding sequence is TGCGCCAGCAGCTGGGGGGATAACACCGGGGAGCTGTTTTTT. Protein: CASSWGDNTGELFF. V gene TRBV5-1 combines with J gene TRBJ2-2; D is perhaps TRBD2 (6 bases). The CDR3 runs 14 residues. Germline V gene sequence: CDR1 SGHRS, CDR2 YFSETQ. The V end lost 3 bases, the J end lost 2 bases, and 8 bases lay between the germline ends.

The chain links TRBV20-1 to TRBJ2-1; unclear D gene. With 6 bases removed from V and 1 base from J, the gap between germline ends came to 7 bases. CDR3 size: 12 residues. Germline V CDR1 and CDR2: DFQATT, SNEGSKA (reference sequence). The CDR3 nucleotides read TGCAGTGCGCTCGGATCCTACAATGAGCAGTTCTTC. Protein sequence: CSALGSYNEQFF.

This clonotype was detected a few times. The J gene is TRBJ2-3, the V gene TRBV18; 11 nucleotides line up with TRBD2. The ends lost 2 bases at V and 0 bases at J; junction bases unmatched: 4. Germline V gene sequence: CDR1 KGHSH, CDR2 LQKENI. The CDR3 has 17 residues. The CDR3 coding sequence is TGTGCCAGCTCACCAACGGCTAGCGGGGGGAGCACAGATACGCAGTATTTT. This gives the protein CASSPTASGGSTDTQYF.

The J gene is TRBJ2-6, the V gene TRBV7-6, with a weak D call TRBD2 (5 bases). V lost 3 bases to trimming and J lost 0 bases, with 12 bases between them. CDR1 is SGHVS and CDR2 is FNYEAQ in the germline V gene. This CDR3 comprises 17 residues. CDR3 nucleotides: TGTGCCAGCAGCTTGGAGGCGGAACGCTCTGGGGCCAACGTCCTGACTTTC. This encodes CASSLEAERSGANVLTF.

This clonotype was counted only a few times. The chain is built from TRBV28 and TRBJ2-3; 8 nucleotides line up with TRBD1. Germline CDR1 is MDHEN and CDR2 is SYDVKM. There are 15 residues in the CDR3. J was trimmed by 6 bases and V by 6 bases; bases with no gene match: 11. DNA of the CDR3: TGTGCCAGCAGATATATGGACAGGGAAGAGGATACGCAGTATTTT. Translation gives CASRYMDREEDTQYF.

This chain uses TRBV20-1 with TRBJ1-3, with TRBD1 as a possible D gene (6 bases). Trimming took off 0 bases at V and 0 bases at J, with 15 bases between the two ends. The CDR3 sequence is 17 residues long. Per the germline V gene, CDR1 is DFQATT and CDR2 is SNEGSKA (reference sequence). CDR3 coding DNA: TGCAGTGCTAGAGATCAACTCAGGGGATACTCTGGAAACACCATATATTTT. It codes for CSARDQLRGYSGNTIYF.

This clonotype has just a few counts. V and J are TRBV5-1 and TRBJ2-5; no reliable D call. V lost 4 bases to trimming and J lost 0 bases, with 13 bases between them. The length of the CDR3 is 15 residues. CDR1 and CDR2 (germline): SGHRS, YFSETQ. DNA for the CDR3: TGCGCCAGCAGCCCCCTGGTGGGCAACCAAGAGACCCAGTACTTC. This encodes CASSPLVGNQETQYF.

The chain recombines TRBV4-2 with TRBJ2-2; D is unresolved. Germline loops: CDR1 LGHNA, CDR2 YNFKEQ. With 2 bases removed from V and 4 bases from J, the gap between germline ends came to 23 bases. The CDR3 sequence is 19 residues long. CDR3 sequence (DNA): TGTGCCAGCAGCCAAAGGGAACCGCGATACAGAGTGGGCACCGGGGAGCTGTTTTTT. Translation gives CASSQREPRYRVGTGELFF.

Only a few counts were recorded for this clonotype. A junction end diverges from the germline sequence, so it may reflect a read error. The chain has TRBV5-1 and TRBJ1-6; 7 bases align to TRBD1. The CDR3 has 13 residues. Germline assignment: CDR1 SGHRS and CDR2 YFSETQ. The CDR3 region is CASSLGQGEPLHF. CDR3 coding DNA: TGCGCCAGCAGTTTGGGGCAGGGGGAACCCCTCCACTTT.

This clonotype has more than one count but fewer than ten. CDR3 protein: CASSVSFGVHGYTF. The CDR3 DNA follows: TGTGCCAGCAGTGTCTCCTTCGGAGTCCATGGCTACACCTTC. The chain is built from TRBV6-1 and TRBJ1-2; no reliable D call. This CDR3 region has 14 residues. V lost 4 bases and J lost 6, with 15 bases in between. From germline, CDR1 is MNHNS and CDR2 SASEGT.

A few counts support this clonotype. V usage is TRBV4-1 and J usage is TRBJ2-2; TRBD1 matches 8 bases. This CDR3 has 16 amino acids. Germline V gives CDR1 MGHRA, CDR2 YSYEKL. V trimming: 0 bases; J trimming: 1 base; junction bases outside the gene matches: 1. The CDR3 nucleotides are TGCGCCAGCAGCCAAGACGGACAGGGGAACACCGGGGAGCTGTTTTTT. Protein product: CASSQDGQGNTGELFF.

This clonotype was seen only a few times. The J gene is TRBJ2-3, the V gene TRBV29-1, with D perhaps matching TRBD2 (5 bases). In germline, CDR1 is SQVTM, CDR2 ANQGSEA. V lost 5 bases and J lost 3, with 6 bases in between. The CDR3 length is 11 residues. CDR3: CSVTGTDTQYF. DNA of the CDR3: TGCAGCGTTACGGGAACAGATACGCAGTATTTT.

This chain joins TRBV4-1 and TRBJ2-1; D is possibly TRBD2 (6 bases). Trimming took off 0 bases at V and 0 bases at J, with 18 bases between the two ends. Germline V CDR1 and CDR2: MGHRA, YSYEKL. This CDR3 has 19 amino acids. CDR3 amino acids: CASSQDDWPGVSSYNEQFF. The CDR3 bases are TGCGCCAGCAGCCAAGATGATTGGCCGGGGGTGAGCTCCTACAATGAGCAGTTCTTC.

This clonotype has just a few counts. The chain is built from TRBV20-1 and TRBJ1-5; maybe TRBD1 (5 bases). The CDR3 length is 14 residues. Germline V gene data show CDR1 as DFQATT and CDR2 as SNEGSKA (reference sequence). V lost 7 bases and J 3 bases, leaving 16 bases between the germline ends. CDR3 bases: TGCAGTGTCCGTCGGGGCCCTTCCAATCAGCCCCAGCATTTT. Translated, it gives CSVRRGPSNQPQHF.

The V gene is TRBV12-3 or TRBV12-4, the J gene TRBJ1-1; perhaps TRBD1 as D (6 bases). Trimming shortened V by 8 bases and J by 3 bases, and 22 bases separated the two germline ends. CDR3 length: 16 residues. In nucleotides, the CDR3 is TGTGCCAGCGCACTCCCTCTGGGCAGGGGTTACACTGAAGCTTTCTTT. Translation: CASALPLGRGYTEAFF.

This sequence joins TRBV29-1 and TRBJ1-1; 7 bases map to TRBD1. The CDR3 totals 16 residues. V shed 2 bases and J 1 base; nucleotides not matched to a gene: 10. In germline, CDR1 is SQVTM, CDR2 ANQGSEA. This CDR3 reads CSVENGRGRKNTEAFF. CDR3 nucleotides: TGCAGCGTTGAAAATGGAAGGGGGCGAAAGAACACTGAAGCTTTCTTT.

Many counts were recorded for this clonotype. The chain uses TRBV7-9 and TRBJ2-5, with 7 bases aligning to TRBD1. This CDR3 is built from 13 residues. Germline CDR1 and CDR2: SEHNR and FQNEAQ (reference sequence). Trimming at V came to 5 bases and at J to 5 bases, leaving 5 bases not matched to a gene. CDR3 nucleotide sequence: TGTGCCAGCAGCGCGACAGGGTATGAGACCCAGTACTTC. Translating gives CASSATGYETQYF.

The chain is built from TRBV6-5 and TRBJ2-1; 9 bases fit TRBD2. CDR1 MNHEY and CDR2 SVGAGI come from the germline V gene. This CDR3 is built from 15 residues. The V segment lost 3 bases and the J segment 2 bases; nucleotides outside the gene matches: 2. CDR3 sequence (DNA): TGTGCCAGCAGTTATGTAGCGGGGGCCTACAATGAGCAGTTCTTC. It translates to CASSYVAGAYNEQFF.

This rearrangement joins TRBV5-1 to TRBJ2-1; maybe TRBD1 (7 bases). V was trimmed by 4 bases and J by 5 bases, leaving 16 bases between them. The germline V gene has CDR1 SGHRS and CDR2 YFSETQ. CDR3 length: 15 residues. CDR3 sequence: CASSRGTANDNEQFF. The CDR3 nucleotides read TGCGCCAGCAGCCGCGGGACAGCTAATGACAATGAGCAGTTCTTC.

A few counts support this clonotype. The chain uses TRBV20-1 and TRBJ2-1; maybe TRBD2 (6 bases). This CDR3 is built from 15 residues. Per germline, CDR1 DFQATT and CDR2 SNEGSKA (reference sequence). Trimming removed 4 bases at V and 0 bases at J, with 13 bases between. The CDR3 reads CSAIGTPNSYNEQFF. As DNA, the CDR3 is TGCAGTGCTATCGGGACTCCCAACTCCTACAATGAGCAGTTCTTC.

This clonotype was counted only a few times. The DNA for the CDR3 is TGCGCCAGCAGCTTAGGGGTTAACTATAATTCACCCCTCCACTTT. Amino acid sequence: CASSLGVNYNSPLHF. The chain combines TRBV5-1 with TRBJ1-6; tentative D call: TRBD1 (5 bases). Germline V gives CDR1 SGHRS, CDR2 YFSETQ. The CDR3 covers 15 residues. Trimming took 2 bases from V and 3 from J, leaving 9 bases between them.

This clonotype has just one count. The rearrangement links TRBV4-1 to TRBJ1-4; D is uncertain. CDR3 length: 13 amino acids. The V and J ends lost 0 bases and 5 bases respectively, with 4 bases between them. CDR1 is MGHRA, CDR2 YSYEKL, per germline. The CDR3 reads CASSQESNEKLFF. Written as DNA, the CDR3 is TGCGCCAGCAGCCAAGAGTCCAATGAAAAACTGTTTTTT.

This clonotype was observed a handful of times. The V gene is TRBV7-7, the J gene TRBJ1-2; D not resolved. Germline loops: CDR1 SSHAT, CDR2 FNYEAQ (reference sequence). The length of the CDR3 is 16 residues. V dropped 1 base and J dropped 8 bases, with 20 bases sitting between them. CDR3 region: CASSLERRRPPRGYTF. Here the CDR3 DNA reads TGTGCCAGCAGCTTAGAACGGCGCAGACCTCCAAGGGGCTACACCTTC.

In this sample, this clonotype turned up a few times. The chain links TRBV6-6 to TRBJ2-7; 8 bases align to TRBD1. V was clipped by 5 bases and J by 3 bases; unmatched bases: 3. This CDR3 contains 13 residues. The V gene's germline CDR1 is MNHNY and CDR2 SVGAGI (reference sequence). CDR3 DNA sequence: TGTGCCAGCAGTAACAGGGGGGTCTACGAGCAGTACTTC. This gives the protein CASSNRGVYEQYF.